Reported below is one T cell receptor (beta chain). Its antigen is unknown. The data were taken from a study of neoadjuvant nivolumab and ipilimumab in lung cancer. The wider study: Nivolumab 3 mg/kg was given days 1, 15 and 29, plus ipilimumab 1 mg/kg day 1 in combination. Overall study results and limits: TCR richness and clonality were higher in tumors than adjacent uninvolved lung. Resected-tumor TCR richness correlated positively with pretherapy blood richness.

CDR3 length: 14 amino acids. Germline CDR1 SGDLS, CDR2 YYNGEE. V shed 3 bases, J shed 1 base, and the junction held 1 base outside the gene matches. Sequencing used immunoSEQ multiplex PCR; TCRdb keeps in-frame clones, though not all of them. Of about 28,000 clones listed, nearly 85% are singletons. This receptor was obtained from an adult with non-small cell lung cancer. The source was tumor tissue, collected after neoadjuvant nivolumab, alone or with ipilimumab, at or shortly before surgery. The J gene is TRBJ1-5, the V gene TRBV9, with 7 bases lining up with TRBD1. The DNA of the CDR3 is TGTGCCAGCAGCGGGGGACAGAGCAATCAGCCCCAGCATTTT. Its translation: CASSGGQSNQPQHF.